The T cell receptor beta chain described here comes from a study of blood T cell repertoires in COVID-19. Study information: Spain, Italy and the United States supplied samples that represented acute and convalescent COVID-19.

The CDR3 consists of 13 residues. Germline trimming cut 5 bases from V and 5 bases from J; bases unmatched to any gene: 5. In germline, CDR1 is SNHLY, CDR2 FYNNEI. TCRdb keeps only in-frame clones here, not all; method: immunoSEQ multiplex PCR. Of more than 250,000 clones in the sample, 85% to 90% were seen once. This clone was detected once. V and J are TRBV2 and TRBJ2-7; 8 positions match TRBD2. The specimen was peripheral blood. The clonotype originates from a woman aged 50 to 60 with COVID-19, enrolled during active disease. This chain's CDR3 is CASSSAGEDEQYF. DNA for the CDR3: TGTGCCAGCAGTTCAGCGGGAGAGGACGAGCAGTACTTC.